This is a list of T cell receptor beta chains from one sample in a study of human T cells and chemical hapten exposure. TCRdb recomputed calls from the RACE reads with MiXCR, one row per CDR3 protein. The data contain around 260,000 distinct CDR3 sequences, 8.6% of them singletons. Sequenced material: whole blood, taken in connection with sensitization to the hapten diphenylcyclopropenone (DPC). All receptors come from a middle-aged woman with alopecia areata. Some clones in this sample may be carry-over from other donors' samples. Each CDR3 is given with its conserved first and last residue. A D gene is named only where the DNA matches it firmly. Some rows have no size entry. The others give once, few or many, or a class for an expanded clone.

>-|few|TRBJ1-1|TRBV28
CASRLGGLHTEAFF
TGTGCCAGCAGACTCGGGGGGCTCCACACTGAAGCTTTCTTT
>TRBD1|few|TRBJ1-1|TRBV20-1
CRPGQGRMNTEAFF
TGCCGTCCGGGACAGGGTCGCATGAACACTGAAGCTTTCTTT
>-|many|TRBJ1-1|TRBV6-5
CASSFVGGTEAFF
TGTGCCAGCAGTTTCGTTGGCGGAACTGAAGCTTTCTTT
>TRBD2|-|TRBJ2-1|TRBV4-3
CASSQDTSGSGYEQFF
TGCGCCAGCAGCCAAGATACTAGCGGGAGTGGGTATGAGCAGTTCTTC
>TRBD2|-|TRBJ2-7|TRBV7-9
CASSFGAGGPANEQYF
TGTGCCAGCAGCTTTGGAGCGGGAGGGCCGGCAAACGAGCAGTACTTC
>-|few|TRBJ1-5|TRBV4-1
CASSQEGQGRQPQHF
TGCGCCAGCAGCCAAGAAGGGCAGGGGAGGCAGCCCCAGCATTTT
>-|-|TRBJ1-6|TRBV7-8
CASSPPSSPLHF
TGTGCCAGCAGCCCCCCATCTTCACCCCTCCACTTT
>TRBD2|many|TRBJ2-5|TRBV7-8
CASSTTLAAPTTQYF
TGTGCCAGCAGTACCACACTAGCGGCCCCCACCACCCAGTACTTC
>-|few|TRBJ2-7|TRBV9
CASSPGGQGPSYEQYF
TGTGCCAGCAGCCCAGGGGGGCAGGGGCCATCCTACGAGCAGTACTTC
>TRBD2|-|TRBJ2-3|TRBV29-1
CSLTLAGRLTDTQYF
TGCAGTTTAACCTTAGCGGGACGGTTGACAGATACGCAGTATTTT
>TRBD1|few|TRBJ1-5|TRBV7-2
CASSRRTGNNQPQHF
TGTGCCAGCAGCAGACGGACAGGGAACAATCAGCCCCAGCATTTT
>-|-|TRBJ2-5|TRBV12-3/TRBV12-4
CASSPSAETQYF
TGTGCCAGCAGCCCCTCTGCCGAGACCCAGTACTTC
>-|-|TRBJ1-2|TRBV29-1
CSVEDPGAGYTF
TGCAGCGTTGAAGATCCCGGGGCCGGCTACACCTTC
>-|many|TRBJ1-2|TRBV10-3
CAISESTGGYGYTF
TGTGCCATCAGTGAGTCGACCGGAGGCTATGGCTACACCTTC
>-|few|TRBJ1-2|TRBV7-2
CASSLAGTQGYGYTF
TGTGCCAGCAGCTTAGCTGGGACACAAGGCTATGGCTACACCTTC
>TRBD2|-|TRBJ2-1|TRBV20-1
CSARRREEGNEQFF
TGCAGTGCGAGACGGCGGGAGGAGGGGAATGAGCAGTTCTTC
>-|many|TRBJ1-5|TRBV12-3/TRBV12-4
CASVGGRNQPQHF
TGTGCCAGCGTTGGTGGCAGGAATCAGCCCCAGCATTTT
>TRBD2|-|TRBJ2-3|TRBV9
CASSESGGRTDTQYF
TGTGCCAGCAGCGAGAGCGGGGGGCGGACAGATACGCAGTATTTT
>TRBD1|few|TRBJ1-1|TRBV7-2
CASSVGQVPTEAFF
TGTGCCAGCAGCGTAGGACAGGTCCCAACTGAAGCTTTCTTT
>TRBD2|few|TRBJ2-7|TRBV29-1
CSAGASGSYYEQYF
TGCAGCGCCGGGGCTAGCGGGAGTTACTACGAGCAGTACTTC
>-|few|TRBJ2-5|TRBV5-6
CASSLGASRETQYF
TGTGCCAGCAGCTTGGGGGCTAGCCGAGAGACCCAGTACTTC
>-|few|TRBJ1-1|TRBV10-3
CAISEEGLGTEAFF
TGTGCCATCAGTGAAGAGGGGTTGGGCACTGAAGCTTTCTTT
>-|-|TRBJ2-1|TRBV5-1
CASSIGRDTNEQFF
TGCGCCAGCAGCATCGGACGGGATACGAATGAGCAGTTCTTC
>-|few|TRBJ2-1|TRBV12-3/TRBV12-4
CASSLQLYNEQFF
TGTGCCAGCAGTTTGCAGTTATACAATGAGCAGTTCTTC
>-|many|TRBJ2-4|TRBV7-8
CASSFIGGLAKNIQYF
TGTGCCAGCAGCTTCATAGGAGGATTAGCCAAAAACATTCAGTACTTC
>TRBD1|many|TRBJ2-1|TRBV6-6
CASSYDRGAYNEQFF
TGTGCCAGCAGTTACGACAGGGGTGCTTATAATGAGCAGTTCTTC
>-|few|TRBJ1-3|TRBV28
CASSSHWVDTIYF
TGTGCCAGCAGTTCTCATTGGGTCGACACCATATATTTT
>-|few|TRBJ2-3|TRBV20-1
CSAVWAASTDTQYF
TGCAGTGCGGTCTGGGCAGCTAGCACAGATACGCAGTATTTT
>TRBD1|many|TRBJ2-1|TRBV6-2/TRBV6-3
CASSQTGGRSYNEQFF
TGTGCCAGCAGTCAAACAGGGGGTCGATCCTACAATGAGCAGTTCTTC
>TRBD2|-|TRBJ2-1|TRBV20-1
CSARGTRARDEQFF
TGCAGTGCTAGAGGGACTAGGGCTCGGGATGAGCAGTTCTTC
>-|few|TRBJ2-7|TRBV6-5
CASSYSEVRAYEQYF
TGTGCCAGCAGTTACTCGGAGGTCCGGGCCTACGAGCAGTACTTC
>TRBD1|few|TRBJ2-6|TRBV5-6
CASTGDRHLSGANVLTF
TGTGCCAGCACCGGGGACAGACACCTTTCTGGGGCCAACGTCCTGACTTTC
>-|many|TRBJ2-3|TRBV10-3
CATLVTSTDTQYF
TGTGCCACCCTCGTAACTAGCACAGATACGCAGTATTTT
>-|many|TRBJ1-1|TRBV7-3
CASRNSNTEAFF
TGTGCCAGCAGAAACTCTAACACTGAAGCTTTCTTT
>-|-|TRBJ2-5|TRBV9
CASSVEGLRQETQYF
TGTGCCAGCAGCGTAGAGGGTCTCCGGCAAGAGACCCAGTACTTC
>-|-|TRBJ1-5|TRBV28
CASSSDSRTYAPNQPQHF
TGTGCCAGCAGCTCTGACAGTAGGACATATGCCCCGAATCAGCCCCAGCATTTT
>-|once|TRBJ2-2|TRBV29-1
CSAQNTGELFF
TGCAGCGCCCAGAACACCGGGGAGCTGTTTTTT
>-|-|TRBJ1-2|TRBV28
CASGFPSGGAGSGYTF
TGTGCCAGCGGTTTTCCCAGCGGGGGCGCGGGGAGTGGCTACACCTTC